Shown below are 16 T cell receptor beta chains from a single sample sequenced in a study of T cells in Graves' hyperthyroidism and ophthalmopathy. Amplification yielded TCR beta CDR3 regions, with RNA transcripts as the source. An initial round of RT-PCR targeting the TCR CDR3 relied on the HTBI primer set. TCRdb reanalysed the multiplex PCR reads using MiXCR and keeps one entry per CDR3 protein. The repertoire consists of roughly 570,000 distinct CDR3 sequences, with more than 45% occurring once and the leading ten covering roughly 20%. Sequenced: peripheral blood or thyroid tissue (not recorded which). The receptors were sampled from an adult woman with Graves' disease, either hyperthyroidism or ophthalmopathy (not recorded which).

The rearrangement links TRBV5-4 to TRBJ2-7; TRBD2 agrees at 8 bases. CDR3 length: 12 residues. Germline lookup yields CDR1 SGHNT and CDR2 YYREEE (reference sequence). V was clipped by 2 bases and J by 9 bases; unmatched bases: 4. CDR3 amino acids: CASSLAGDWQYF. CDR3 coding DNA: TGTGCCAGCAGCTTAGCGGGGGACTGGCAGTACTTC.

The chain uses TRBV5-1 and TRBJ1-2; D is unclear. The CDR3 extends over 12 amino acids. The V end lost 2 bases, the J end lost 9 bases, and 11 bases lay between the germline ends. Germline loops: CDR1 SGHRS, CDR2 YFSETQ. CDR3 sequence (DNA): TGCGCCAGCAGCTTCGATGGACTGAGCTACACCTTC. Protein product: CASSFDGLSYTF.

This chain links TRBV20-1 with TRBJ2-5; 13 positions match TRBD2. The germline gives CDR1 DFQATT, CDR2 SNEGSKA (reference sequence). This CDR3 has 15 residues. V dropped 5 bases and J dropped 4; count of bases not matched to a gene: 7. CDR3 in amino acids: CSASLTSGRTETQYF. In DNA, the CDR3 is TGCAGTGCTTCCCTGACTAGCGGGAGGACAGAGACCCAGTACTTC.

This chain links TRBV9 with TRBJ2-7, with 7 bases aligning to TRBD2. The germline gives CDR1 SGDLS, CDR2 YYNGEE. The CDR3 consists of 15 residues. V dropped 0 bases and J dropped 3; count of bases not matched to a gene: 6. CDR3 amino acids: CASSVAPGGYYEQYF. DNA for the CDR3: TGTGCCAGCAGCGTAGCCCCCGGGGGGTACTACGAGCAGTACTTC.

This clonotype was seen many times. V is TRBV7-8 and J is TRBJ1-1; no clear D gene. The germline V and J ends were trimmed by 2 bases and 10 bases, with 17 bases remaining between them. Germline-derived CDR1 and CDR2 are SGHVS and FQNEAQ. The CDR3 covers 14 residues. The CDR3 region is CASSLLRFITSAFF. The CDR3 nucleotides are TGTGCCAGCAGCTTATTAAGGTTCATTACCTCAGCTTTCTTT.

The chain links TRBV7-3 to TRBJ2-7, with D unresolved. V lost 4 bases, J lost 6 bases, and 13 bases lay in between. The CDR3 runs 13 residues. Per the germline V gene, CDR1 is SGHTA and CDR2 is FQGTGA. The CDR3 bases are TGTGCCAGCAGCTGGATGTCGACACGCGAGCAGTACTTC. Residues: CASSWMSTREQYF.

This clonotype was observed many times. CDR3 region: CASSLASEGGGEAFF. DNA of the CDR3: TGTGCCAGCAGCTTAGCTAGTGAAGGGGGCGGTGAAGCTTTCTTT. The gene calls are TRBV11-2 and TRBJ1-1; 7 bases are shared with TRBD1. From germline, CDR1 is SGHAT and CDR2 FQNNGV. This CDR3 contains 15 residues. V lost 1 base to trimming and J lost 7 bases; unmatched junction nucleotides: 9.

The chain links TRBV7-2 to TRBJ1-6, with 10 bases matching TRBD1. The germline CDR1 and CDR2 sequences are SGHTA and FQGNSA. The CDR3 contains 17 residues. The V segment lost 2 bases and the J segment 8 bases; nucleotides outside the gene matches: 9. This CDR3 is CASSLSSRTGGDSPLHF. For the CDR3, the DNA is TGTGCCAGCAGCTTATCAAGTCGGACAGGGGGTGATTCACCCCTCCACTTT. Looking up the rest from reference TRBV7-2 and TRBJ1-6 gives the full variable domain: GAGVSQSPSNKVTEKGKDVELRCDPISGHTALYWYRQSLGQGLEFLIYFQGNSAPDKSGLPSDRFSAERTGGSVSTLTIQRTQQEDSAVYLCASSLSSRTGGDSPLHFGNGTRLTVT.

The chain has TRBV15 and TRBJ2-1; D is undetermined. Trimming removed 1 base from V and 5 bases from J, with 6 bases in between. This CDR3 comprises 13 residues. The germline V gene encodes CDR1 LNHNV and CDR2 YYDKDF (reference sequence). CDR3 protein: CATSRATHNEQFF. The CDR3 DNA follows: TGTGCCACCAGCAGAGCGACCCACAATGAGCAGTTCTTC.

This clonotype was found many times. The rearrangement uses TRBV5-1 and TRBJ2-7; D call uncertain. V shed 4 bases and J shed 0 bases, with 14 bases lying between them. The CDR3 is made up of 15 amino acids. The germline V gene has CDR1 SGHRS and CDR2 YFSETQ. CDR3 DNA sequence: TGCGCCAGCAGCCTCGACGGGCGGAGCTCCTACGAGCAGTACTTC. Residues: CASSLDGRSSYEQYF.

This clonotype occurred once. The rearrangement joins TRBV7-9 to TRBJ1-1, with a weak D call TRBD1 (6 bases). The CDR3 is 14 residues long. CDR1 and CDR2 (germline): SEHNR, FQNEAQ (reference sequence). V was pared by 1 base and J by 5 bases, with 11 bases between. In DNA form, the CDR3 reads TGTGCCAGCAGCTTAGTACAGGGAGGAACTGAAGCTTTCTTT. The encoded protein is CASSLVQGGTEAFF.

The chain carries TRBV10-3 and TRBJ1-2; 8 bases match TRBD1. The V and J ends lost 6 bases and 6 bases, in that order; junction bases with no gene match: 12. The CDR3 totals 15 residues. Germline V CDR1 and CDR2: ENHRY, SYGVKD. CDR3 protein: CAISSDRGVEDGYTF. The CDR3 DNA is TGTGCCATCAGCTCCGACAGGGGAGTGGAAGATGGCTACACCTTC.

The chain is built from TRBV4-1 and TRBJ2-2; tentatively, D is TRBD2 (5 bases). Trimming took off 3 bases at V and 1 base at J, with 12 bases between the two ends. The CDR3 has 16 amino acids. Germline V CDR1 and CDR2: MGHRA, YSYEKL. This CDR3 is CASSQLLGRNTGELFF. CDR3 DNA: TGCGCCAGCAGCCAGCTCCTAGGGAGGAACACCGGGGAGCTGTTTTTT.

This chain uses TRBV30 with TRBJ1-1; a weak D match, TRBD1 (5 bases). The V gene lost 5 bases and the J gene lost 6 bases, with 16 bases spanning the gap. The germline V gene has CDR1 GTSNPN and CDR2 SVGIG (reference sequence). The CDR3 has 13 residues. This CDR3 is CAWGERGTAEAFF. The CDR3 DNA follows: TGTGCCTGGGGAGAGAGGGGCACCGCTGAAGCTTTCTTT.

The chain links TRBV7-2 to TRBJ2-5; 8 nucleotides line up with TRBD2. Germline V CDR1 and CDR2: SGHTA, FQGNSA. J gave up 6 bases and V 6 bases, and 9 bases lay outside the gene matches. The length of the CDR3 is 14 residues. The CDR3 sequence is CASRPGTSWKTQYF. DNA of the CDR3: TGTGCCAGCAGACCCGGGACTAGTTGGAAGACCCAGTACTTC.

The chain combines TRBV6-2 or TRBV6-3 with TRBJ1-5; D is ambiguous. Trimming removed 5 bases at V and 7 bases at J, with 12 bases between. The CDR3 length is 13 residues. Germline V CDR1 and CDR2: MNHEY, SVGEGT. The CDR3 DNA follows: TGTGCCAGCAGTCGCCGTCTGGGCCAGCCCCAGCATTTT. This encodes CASSRRLGQPQHF.